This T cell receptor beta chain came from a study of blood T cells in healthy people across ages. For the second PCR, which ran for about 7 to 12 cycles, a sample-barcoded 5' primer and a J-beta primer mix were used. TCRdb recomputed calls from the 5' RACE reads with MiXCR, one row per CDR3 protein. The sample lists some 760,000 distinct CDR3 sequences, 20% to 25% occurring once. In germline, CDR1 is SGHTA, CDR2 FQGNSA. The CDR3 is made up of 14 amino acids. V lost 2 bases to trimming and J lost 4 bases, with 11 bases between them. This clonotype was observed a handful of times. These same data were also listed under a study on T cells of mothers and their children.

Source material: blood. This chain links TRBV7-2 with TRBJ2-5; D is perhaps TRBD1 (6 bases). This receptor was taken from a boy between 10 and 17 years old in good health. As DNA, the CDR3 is TGTGCCAGCAGCTTAATGGGGGCTGGAGAGACCCAGTACTTC. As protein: CASSLMGAGETQYF.